Listed below are T cell receptor beta chains from one sample, sequenced in a study of blood T cell repertoires in COVID-19. The method was immunoSEQ multiplex PCR; TCRdb's version includes in-frame clones alone and lacks a portion of them. The sample records around 180,000 clones, more than 75% being singletons. The sequenced material came from peripheral blood. Receptor source: a person aged 70 to 80 with COVID-19, enrolled during active disease. The CDR3 runs from the conserved cysteine through the conserved F or W. A D gene is named only where the DNA matches it firmly. For some rows the clone size is stated as once, few or many, or as a class when expanded; others skip it.

V	size	J	D	CDR3	DNA
TRBV13	few	TRBJ2-3	TRBD2	CASQSGLAGTDTQYF	TGTGCCAGTCAAAGCGGGTTAGCGGGAACAGATACGCAGTATTTT
TRBV19	.	TRBJ1-6	.	CASSILPQGSSYNSPLHF	TGTGCCAGTAGTATTTTGCCCCAGGGAAGCTCCTATAATTCACCCCTCCACTTT
TRBV7-9	.	TRBJ2-7	TRBD1	CASSRTGGSYYEQYF	TGTGCCAGCAGCCGGACAGGGGGTTCCTACTACGAGCAGTACTTC
TRBV30	few	TRBJ1-1	TRBD1	CARSDRANTEAFF	TGTGCCCGTTCGGACAGGGCGAACACTGAAGCTTTCTTT
TRBV11-2	once	TRBJ2-3	.	CASSLVFQFFGSTTDTQYF	TGTGCCAGCAGCTTAGTTTTCCAGTTTTTCGGGTCTACCACAGATACGCAGTATTTT
TRBV3-1/TRBV3-2	.	TRBJ2-2	TRBD2	CASSQGGLVLSRAELFF	TGTGCCAGCAGCCAAGGAGGACTAGTCCTCTCTCGGGCGGAGCTGTTTTTT
TRBV13	.	TRBJ2-1	.	CASSFGAYNEQFF	TGTGCCAGCAGCTTTGGAGCCTACAATGAGCAGTTCTTC
TRBV5-8	.	TRBJ1-2	.	CASRPQDIVNYGYTF	TGTGCCAGCAGACCTCAGGACATCGTTAACTATGGCTACACCTTC
TRBV27	.	TRBJ2-5	.	CASSFRGRQETQYF	TGTGCCAGCAGTTTCCGGGGGAGGCAAGAGACCCAGTACTTC
TRBV15	few	TRBJ2-7	TRBD2	CATSPRTSGGEQYF	TGTGCCACCAGCCCCCGGACTAGCGGGGGCGAGCAGTACTTC
TRBV6-2/TRBV6-3	.	TRBJ2-1	.	CASSYPSSYNEQFF	TGTGCCAGCAGTTACCCCAGCTCCTACAATGAGCAGTTCTTC
TRBV7-2	.	TRBJ1-6	TRBD1	CASSYLSGQYNSPLHF	TGTGCCAGCAGTTACCTCTCGGGACAGTATAATTCACCCCTCCACTTT
TRBV7-3	.	TRBJ2-7	.	CASSLTLADEQYF	TGTGCCAGCAGCTTAACTCTCGCAGACGAGCAGTACTTC
TRBV6-5	.	TRBJ1-5	TRBD1	CASSTGTGGKQPQHF	TGTGCCAGCAGCACCGGGACAGGGGGCAAACAGCCCCAGCATTTT
TRBV5-1	.	TRBJ2-2	TRBD2	CASTLLGLELTGELFF	TGCGCCAGCACCTTACTTGGACTAGAGTTGACCGGGGAGCTGTTTTTT
TRBV7-8	.	TRBJ2-3	TRBD2	CASSWLQGLGGGAQYF	TGTGCCAGCAGCTGGCTACAGGGACTAGGGGGGGGTGCGCAGTATTTT
TRBV6-5	.	TRBJ2-3	.	CASSYGQGSDTQYF	TGTGCCAGCAGTTACGGGCAGGGGTCAGATACGCAGTATTTT
TRBV7-8	.	TRBJ2-7	.	CASSLVQFSYEQYF	TGTGCCAGCAGCTTAGTACAGTTCTCCTACGAGCAGTACTTC
TRBV18	once	TRBJ1-2	.	CASSLRQDYGYTF	TGTGCCAGCTCACTTAGACAGGACTATGGCTACACCTTC
TRBV27	.	TRBJ2-1	TRBD2	CASSPWEGSGGEQFF	TGTGCCAGCAGTCCGTGGGAGGGCTCCGGGGGTGAGCAGTTCTTC
TRBV19	.	TRBJ1-4	.	CASRTPGRLNEKLFF	TGTGCCAGTAGAACCCCAGGGCGCCTTAATGAAAAACTGTTTTTT
TRBV9	.	TRBJ1-2	TRBD1	CASSPRTGGYGYTF	TGTGCCAGCAGCCCCCGGACAGGGGGGTATGGCTACACCTTC
TRBV7-2	.	TRBJ2-2	.	CASSLAARVNTGELFF	TGTGCCAGCAGCTTAGCGGCCAGGGTGAACACCGGGGAGCTGTTTTTT
TRBV27	.	TRBJ2-7	TRBD1	CASSQTGTGTYEQYF	TGTGCCAGCAGTCAGACCGGGACAGGGACATACGAGCAGTACTTC
TRBV4-3	once	TRBJ2-2	.	CASSQVASSNTGELFF	TGCGCCAGCAGCCAAGTCGCCAGTTCGAACACCGGGGAGCTGTTTTTT
TRBV27	.	TRBJ1-4	.	CASSKTGNFNEKLFF	TGTGCCAGCAGTAAAACAGGGAACTTTAATGAAAAACTGTTTTTT
TRBV5-8	once	TRBJ2-1	.	CASSPWPVYNEQFF	TGTGCCAGCAGCCCTTGGCCCGTTTACAATGAGCAGTTCTTC
TRBV7-3	once	TRBJ1-2	TRBD1	CASSPGGQGAYGYTF	TGTGCCAGCAGCCCAGGGGGCCAGGGGGCTTACGGCTACACCTTC
TRBV28	few	TRBJ1-4	.	CASSPTAAEKLFF	TGTGCCAGCAGCCCTACAGCAGCCGAAAAACTGTTTTTT
TRBV5-1	.	TRBJ2-5	TRBD1	CASSLSGGQETQYF	TGCGCCAGCAGCTTGTCAGGGGGCCAAGAGACCCAGTACTTC
TRBV5-1	.	TRBJ2-2	.	CASSERSTGELFF	TGCGCCAGCAGCGAGCGTAGCACCGGGGAGCTGTTTTTT
TRBV4-2	.	TRBJ1-5	.	CASSQGTGQSQPQHF	TGTGCCAGCAGCCAAGGAACCGGACAGAGTCAGCCCCAGCATTTT
TRBV29-1	once	TRBJ2-1	TRBD1	CSVEGQGGEQFF	TGCAGCGTCGAGGGACAGGGAGGTGAGCAGTTCTTC
TRBV30	.	TRBJ2-5	.	CAWNGGTSTGEETQYF	TGTGCCTGGAATGGAGGGACCTCTACGGGGGAAGAGACCCAGTACTTC
TRBV28	.	TRBJ1-1	.	CASTKPQVTEAFF	TGTGCCAGCACCAAACCTCAGGTCACTGAAGCTTTCTTT
TRBV6-1	.	TRBJ1-1	.	CASSESGRGTEAFF	TGTGCCAGCAGTGAAAGTGGGAGGGGCACTGAAGCTTTCTTT
TRBV7-2	.	TRBJ2-5	TRBD2	CASSPSSGSGETQYF	TGTGCCAGCAGCCCATCTAGCGGGAGTGGGGAGACCCAGTACTTC
TRBV3-1/TRBV3-2	many	TRBJ2-3	TRBD2	CASSLRLAGSTDTQYF	TGTGCCAGCAGCCTCCGACTAGCGGGGAGCACAGATACGCAGTATTTT
TRBV7-2	.	TRBJ2-7	TRBD1	CASSPDRGYEQYF	TGTGCCAGCAGCCCCGACAGGGGCTACGAGCAGTACTTC
TRBV28	.	TRBJ1-1	.	CASRPFGPAMNTEAFF	TGTGCCAGCAGACCCTTTGGGCCGGCCATGAACACTGAAGCTTTCTTT
TRBV6-2/TRBV6-3	.	TRBJ2-5	TRBD2	CASSYGTSGEETQYF	TGTGCCAGCAGTTACGGGACTAGCGGGGAAGAGACCCAGTACTTC
TRBV6-5	.	TRBJ2-1	TRBD1	CASRWTGGNEQFF	TGTGCCAGCAGGTGGACAGGGGGTAATGAGCAGTTCTTC
TRBV15	.	TRBJ1-1	.	CATSRGGTEAFF	TGTGCCACCAGCAGGGGGGGAACTGAAGCTTTCTTT
TRBV6-5	.	TRBJ1-4	.	CASRGVATNEKLFF	TGTGCCAGCAGGGGAGTAGCAACTAATGAAAAACTGTTTTTT
TRBV27	.	TRBJ2-1	.	CASSRRQANEQFF	TGTGCCAGCAGTCGAAGACAGGCCAATGAGCAGTTCTTC
TRBV19	once	TRBJ2-1	.	CASSNLNNEQFF	TGTGCCAGTAGCAACTTGAACAATGAGCAGTTCTTC
TRBV12-3/TRBV12-4	.	TRBJ2-1	.	CASSVTGNEQFF	TGTGCCAGCAGTGTTACAGGGAATGAGCAGTTCTTC
TRBV6-2/TRBV6-3	.	TRBJ2-1	TRBD1	CASTPSGQVNYIEQFF	TGTGCCAGCACCCCATCCGGACAGGTGAACTACATTGAGCAGTTCTTC
TRBV5-1	once	TRBJ2-3	TRBD2	CASYAAGVVDTQYF	TGCGCCAGCTACGCAGCGGGAGTTGTAGATACGCAGTATTTT
TRBV4-3	.	TRBJ1-2	TRBD1	CASSPQYGQAHRGYTF	TGCGCCAGCAGCCCCCAGTACGGACAGGCCCATCGTGGCTACACCTTC
TRBV3-1/TRBV3-2	.	TRBJ1-4	TRBD1	CASRFTGGNEKLFF	TGTGCCAGCAGGTTTACAGGGGGCAATGAAAAACTGTTTTTT
TRBV7-6	.	TRBJ2-6	.	CASSSPSSGANVLTF	TGTGCCAGCAGCTCCCCATCCTCTGGGGCCAACGTCCTGACTTTC
TRBV4-3	few	TRBJ2-1	.	CASSQSDRAEQFF	TGCGCCAGCAGCCAATCTGACAGAGCGGAGCAGTTCTTC
TRBV7-2	.	TRBJ2-1	TRBD1	CASGDRIYNEQFF	TGTGCCAGCGGGGACAGGATATACAATGAGCAGTTCTTC